This T cell receptor (beta chain) was observed in a study of shared clonotypes between healthy human individuals. Study-wide context: CD8 memory received one plate per donor, CD8 naive two, CD4 memory three and CD4 naive three. Points from the study as a whole: Estimated clonotype richness was generally higher in naive than memory subsets.

On this clone: No antigen is known for it.

Assay runs were performed at deep level. Profiling relied on immunoSEQ multiplex PCR, and the TCRdb table lists in-frame clones only, not all of them. The sample consists of more than 1 million clones, roughly 74% of them appearing once. The ends lost 5 bases at V and 5 bases at J; junction bases unmatched: 7. The CDR3 is 16 residues long. Germline CDR1 is LNHDA and CDR2 is SQIVND (reference sequence). Input material: memory CD4+ T cells from PBMCs. The subset was: CD45RA-negative fraction. The J gene is TRBJ2-3, the V gene TRBV19; 13 bases fit TRBD2. The sequence derives from a man aged 18 to 30 in good health. Some clones in this sample may be carry-over from other donors' samples. DNA of the CDR3: TGTGCCAGTAGTTCCGGGACTAGCGGGATGGGAGATACGCAGTATTTT. Translation: CASSSGTSGMGDTQYF.